One and the same sample provided the 14 T cell receptor beta chains below, sequenced in a study of blood T cell repertoires in COVID-19 (dated by TCRdb to between 2020 and 2021). The library was obtained by the immunoSEQ multiplex PCR assay. What TCRdb holds here is the immuneACCESS table cut down to in-frame rearrangements. Part of the clones is not present; checked against another copy, under half of the missing clones reflect an unresolved V gene, and the others are unexplained. The sample table shows fewer than 250,000 clones, and roughly four fifths are seen once. The leading ten clones occupy 1.9% of the sample. Sequenced sample: peripheral blood. These receptors all come from a woman of 80 years or more with acute or convalescent COVID-19.

This chain joins TRBV7-2 and TRBJ1-2; 10 nucleotides match TRBD1. Germline trimming cut 5 bases from V and 1 base from J; bases unmatched to any gene: 7. Looked up from germline, CDR1 is SGHTA and CDR2 is FQGNSA. This CDR3 has 16 amino acids. CDR3 residues: CASSPRDRGRNYGYTF. The CDR3 coding sequence is TGTGCCAGCAGCCCCCGCGACAGGGGGCGTAACTATGGCTACACCTTC.

This clone was counted a single time. The chain uses TRBV5-8 and TRBJ2-5, with D possibly TRBD1 on 5 matching bases. The germline V and J ends were trimmed by 0 bases and 1 base, with 10 bases remaining between them. CDR1 and CDR2 from the germline V gene are SGHTS and YDEGEE. The CDR3 is made up of 15 amino acids. The CDR3 DNA is TGTGCCAGCAGCTTGGCCTGGCAGGGCCAAGAGACCCAGTACTTC. This codes for CASSLAWQGQETQYF. Drawing the rest from reference TRBV5-8 and TRBJ2-5, the complete variable domain is EAGVTQSPTHLIKTRGQQATLRCSPISGHTSVYWYQQALGLGLQFLLWYDEGEERNRGNFPPRFSGRQFPNYSSELNVNALELEDSALYLCASSLAWQGQETQYFGPGTRLLVL.

The V gene is TRBV5-1, the J gene TRBJ2-2, with 9 bases aligning to TRBD1. J gave up 5 bases and V 2 bases, and 7 bases lay outside the gene matches. Germline assignment: CDR1 SGHRS and CDR2 YFSETQ. This CDR3 has 16 amino acids. As DNA, the CDR3 is TGCGCCAGCAGCTTTTTCGGGACAGGGAGGACCGGGGAGCTGTTTTTT. Translation: CASSFFGTGRTGELFF.

The V call is TRBV28, the J call TRBJ2-5; D remains ambiguous. Trimming took 3 bases from V and 2 from J, leaving 4 bases between them. Germline V lookup: CDR1 MDHEN, CDR2 SYDVKM. The CDR3 covers 12 residues. The CDR3, as DNA: TGTGCCAGCAGTTTCTATCAAGAGACCCAGTACTTC. As protein: CASSFYQETQYF.

The chain couples TRBV5-1 to TRBJ2-1; TRBD2 agrees at 14 bases. Germline lookup yields CDR1 SGHRS and CDR2 YFSETQ. The CDR3 is made up of 16 amino acids. Trimming at V came to 3 bases and at J to 2 bases, leaving 1 base not matched to a gene. The chain's CDR3 is CASSWGLAGAYNEQFF. CDR3 in DNA: TGCGCCAGCAGCTGGGGACTAGCGGGAGCCTACAATGAGCAGTTCTTC.

The V and J genes are TRBV28 and TRBJ2-5; 10 bases align to TRBD2. The trim removed 7 bases at V and 5 bases at J, leaving 7 bases unmatched. The CDR3 length is 14 residues. From germline, CDR1 is MDHEN and CDR2 SYDVKM. CDR3: CASMASGRWETQYF. In DNA, the CDR3 is TGTGCCAGCATGGCTAGCGGGAGATGGGAGACCCAGTACTTC.

This chain links TRBV5-8 with TRBJ1-2; D perhaps matches TRBD1 (5 bases). Trimming took 5 bases from V and 4 from J, leaving 15 bases between them. Germline V gene sequence: CDR1 SGHTS, CDR2 YDEGEE. The CDR3 totals 14 residues. The CDR3 bases are TGTGCCAGCAGTCGTGACAGACTCGTCTATGGCTACACCTTC. Translated, it gives CASSRDRLVYGYTF.

CDR3 sequence: CASSLNIGGYTGELFF. The CDR3 DNA follows: TGTGCCAGCAGCCTAAATATAGGCGGTTACACCGGGGAGCTGTTTTTT. The genes are TRBV7-2 and TRBJ2-2, with D unresolved. V lost 5 bases and J lost 3, with 16 bases in between. The length of the CDR3 is 16 residues. From germline, CDR1 is SGHTA and CDR2 FQGNSA.

The chain uses TRBV19 and TRBJ1-1; TRBD1 might be the D (6 bases). The CDR3 runs to 13 residues. Looked up from germline, CDR1 is LNHDA and CDR2 is SQIVND (reference sequence). Trimming cost V 10 bases and J 1 base, with 13 bases left between them. CDR3 coding DNA: TGTGCCACCGGCACAGGGCGGAACACTGAAGCTTTCTTT. It is translated as CATGTGRNTEAFF.

This chain connects TRBV5-1 to TRBJ2-1; 8 bases map to TRBD2. CDR3 length: 16 amino acids. Germline V gene sequence: CDR1 SGHRS, CDR2 YFSETQ. The trim removed 0 bases at V and 7 bases at J, leaving 9 bases unmatched. Here the CDR3 reads CASSLGSSGTFNEQFF. The CDR3 nucleotides read TGCGCCAGCAGCTTGGGGAGTAGCGGGACCTTTAATGAGCAGTTCTTC.

V and J are TRBV7-9 and TRBJ2-5; 10 bases are shared with TRBD2. J lost 1 base, V lost 4 bases, and 9 bases had no gene match. The CDR3 is 17 residues long. CDR1 and CDR2 from the germline V gene are SEHNR and FQNEAQ (reference sequence). CDR3 coding DNA: TGTGCCAGCAGCTCTATAATGGGACTAGCGTTCCAAGAGACCCAGTACTTC. This translates into CASSSIMGLAFQETQYF.

This chain links TRBV2 with TRBJ2-5; D perhaps matches TRBD1 (6 bases). Germline lookup yields CDR1 SNHLY and CDR2 FYNNEI. Trimming took 6 bases from V and 8 from J, leaving 7 bases between them. The CDR3 length is 10 residues. CDR3 sequence: CASRDSTQYF. DNA of the CDR3: TGTGCCAGCAGGGACAGCACCCAGTACTTC.

In DNA, the CDR3 is TGTGCCAGCAGCTCAGACACGAACACCGGGGAGCTGTTTTTT. Its protein is CASSSDTNTGELFF. This rearrangement joins TRBV7-9 to TRBJ2-2; D uncertain. V was shortened by 4 bases and J by 0 bases, with 6 bases between the two germline ends. The length of the CDR3 is 14 residues. Germline-derived CDR1 and CDR2 are SEHNR and FQNEAQ (reference sequence).

The chain uses TRBV7-9 and TRBJ2-1; possibly TRBD1 for D (5 bases). V dropped 3 bases and J dropped 7 bases, with 10 bases sitting between them. The CDR3 runs 13 residues. Germline-derived CDR1 and CDR2 are SEHNR and FQNEAQ (reference sequence). In DNA, the CDR3 is TGTGCCAGCAGCTTTGACAGTTTAAATGAGCAGTTCTTC. It translates to CASSFDSLNEQFF.